Sequencing of this TCR beta chain was carried out in a study of cytomegalovirus exposure and HLA in healthy donors. Overall study: Some 77 million unique TCRs from HLA-typed donors were held in an early release of data.

With respect to this clone: Antigen specificity is unknown.

Study results and caveats: There were several of the most significant clusters that appeared linked to common viral pathogens in a later analysis. For TCR beta chains, V- and J-gene trimming was later linked to a missense DCLRE1C variant.

V dropped 0 bases and J dropped 3 bases, with 7 bases sitting between them. The CDR3 consists of 14 residues. Germline values: CDR1 SNHLY, CDR2 FYNNEI. Amplification used 60 Vbeta primers and 13 Jbeta primers. The repertoire was sequenced with immunoSEQ multiplex PCR; TCRdb's copy has only in-frame clones and lacks some. The sample has about 65,000 clones, roughly 60% seen once. The clonotype originates from a man younger than 45 in good health and CMV-seronegative. Sequenced sample: PBMCs. This rearrangement joins TRBV2 to TRBJ2-3; D unresolved. CDR3 sequence reads: CASSEARLTDTQYF. The CDR3 nucleotides read TGTGCCAGCAGTGAAGCCAGGCTGACAGATACGCAGTATTTT.